The 27 T cell receptor beta chains below were found in one sample sequenced in a study of response to subunit inactivated influenza vaccine. MiXCR, applied by TCRdb to the RT-PCR reads, yields one record per CDR3 protein. The data contain 800,000 or so distinct CDR3 sequences, approximately 22% of them singletons. Sequenced here: PBMCs from blood, sampled less than 6 days after vaccination. The source of these receptors is a man aged 45-60 years who received an inactivated influenza vaccine.

This clonotype was seen a few times. The genes are TRBV6-1 and TRBJ2-1; 7 nucleotides line up with TRBD2. After removal of 3 bases from V and 7 bases from J, the junction contained 12 bases not matched to a gene. Looked up from germline, CDR1 is MNHNS and CDR2 is SASEGT. The CDR3 has 16 amino acids. The CDR3 reads CASSELGSSGGNEQFF. CDR3 in DNA: TGTGCCAGCAGTGAGCTGGGGTCTAGCGGTGGGAATGAGCAGTTCTTC.

This clonotype was picked up a small number of times. The rearrangement uses TRBV11-1 and TRBJ2-3, with 9 bases aligning to TRBD1. Germline V CDR1 and CDR2: SGHAT, FQDESV (reference sequence). Unmatched junction bases numbered 4, after V lost 3 bases and J lost 3 bases. The CDR3 is 15 residues long. The CDR3 DNA sequence: TGTGCCAGCAGCTTCGAGGACAGGGGAACAGATACGCAGTATTTT. Its translation is CASSFEDRGTDTQYF.

The chain employs TRBV5-1 and TRBJ2-5; the D gene could be TRBD1 or TRBD2 (6 bases each). Trimming stripped 3 bases from V and 4 bases from J, with 19 bases between. Germline assignment: CDR1 SGHRS and CDR2 YFSETQ. The CDR3 sequence is 16 residues long. CDR3 region: CASSWTPGGGPETQYF. The CDR3 nucleotides read TGCGCCAGCAGCTGGACCCCCGGAGGGGGTCCAGAGACCCAGTACTTC.

At least ten counts were recorded for this clonotype. The chain is built from TRBV5-1 and TRBJ1-1, with a tentative D call TRBD1 (5 bases). CDR1 is SGHRS, CDR2 YFSETQ, per germline. This CDR3 has 14 amino acids. The V end was cut by 4 bases, the J end by 8 bases, with 18 bases between. As DNA, the CDR3 is TGCGCCAGCAGCCCCGATAGTCCTGGGGCAGAAGCTTTCTTT. Its protein is CASSPDSPGAEAFF. The full variable domain, with the rest looked up from reference TRBV5-1 and TRBJ1-1, is KAGVTQTPRYLIKTRGQQVTLSCSPISGHRSVSWYQQTPGQGLQFLFEYFSETQRNKGNFPGRFSGRQFSNSRSEMNVSTLELGDSALYLCASSPDSPGAEAFFGQGTRLTVV.

This sequence joins TRBV25-1 and TRBJ2-3, with 8 nucleotides matching TRBD1. Looked up from germline, CDR1 is MGHDK and CDR2 is SYGVNS. Losses at the gene ends were 1 base for V and 5 bases for J; bases not matched to a gene: 11. There are 17 residues in the CDR3. The CDR3 nucleotides are TGTGCCAGCAGTGAATTAGTGGGGCAGGGGGCTGGAGATACGCAGTATTTT. Translated, it gives CASSELVGQGAGDTQYF.

The rearrangement joins TRBV6-2 or TRBV6-3 to TRBJ1-1; possibly TRBD1 for D (5 bases). Germline CDR1 MNHEY, CDR2 SVGEGT. The CDR3 has 17 residues. Trimming took 1 base from V and 1 from J, leaving 16 bases between them. CDR3 bases: TGTGCCAGCAGTTACTGGGACCCATACAGGAGGAACACTGAAGCTTTCTTT. This gives the protein CASSYWDPYRRNTEAFF.

V is TRBV7-3 and J is TRBJ2-3; maybe TRBD2 (7 bases). V lost 3 bases and J 4 bases, leaving 17 bases between the germline ends. This CDR3 is built from 16 residues. Per the germline V gene, CDR1 is SGHTA and CDR2 is FQGTGA. The CDR3 loop is CASSLVGGDSADTQYF. The CDR3 bases are TGTGCCAGCAGCTTGGTAGGGGGGGACTCCGCAGATACGCAGTATTTT.

This clonotype was found a few times. This rearrangement joins TRBV20-1 to TRBJ2-1; possible D gene TRBD1, 6 bases. Germline-derived CDR1 and CDR2 are DFQATT and SNEGSKA (reference sequence). The V end lost 0 bases, the J end lost 6 bases, and 18 bases lay between the germline ends. CDR3 length: 16 residues. The CDR3 region has the DNA TGCAGTGCTAGAGATCGAAGCAGGGGAAACGCCAATGAGCAGTTCTTC. Its protein product is CSARDRSRGNANEQFF.

This clonotype was found a few times. The J gene is TRBJ1-1, the V gene TRBV6-1; tentatively, D is TRBD1 (5 bases). The ends were cut back, 8 bases at V and 6 bases at J, with 19 bases in the middle. CDR1 is MNHNS, CDR2 SASEGT, per germline. The CDR3 has 14 amino acids. CDR3 coding DNA: TGTGCCAGCTCCCTACGTGGGGGGAATTCTGAAGCTTTCTTT. This translates into CASSLRGGNSEAFF.

The chain is built from TRBV30 and TRBJ2-1, with D perhaps TRBD1 (6 bases). This CDR3 comprises 14 residues. Trimming stripped 4 bases from V and 0 bases from J, with 10 bases between. Germline CDR1 reads GTSNPN; CDR2 reads SVGIG (reference sequence). In DNA, the CDR3 is TGTGCCTGGAAGGACAGTAGCTCCTACAATGAGCAGTTCTTC. This translates into CAWKDSSSYNEQFF.

This rearrangement joins TRBV12-3 or TRBV12-4 to TRBJ2-3; D is undetermined. This CDR3 has 12 amino acids. V dropped 2 bases and J dropped 6 bases, with 6 bases sitting between them. The CDR3: CASSLTVDTQYF. The CDR3 DNA reads as TGTGCCAGCAGTTTAACAGTGGATACGCAGTATTTT.

This clonotype was recorded at least ten times. The V gene is TRBV4-3, the J gene TRBJ1-4; D unresolved. The germline V gene has CDR1 LGHNA and CDR2 YSLEER. V was shortened by 1 base and J by 0 bases, with 6 bases between the two germline ends. The CDR3 loop spans 15 amino acids. CDR3 sequence (DNA): TGCGCCAGCAGCCAAGTCGCTGCAACTAATGAAAAACTGTTTTTT. Protein product: CASSQVAATNEKLFF.

The chain is built from TRBV12-3 or TRBV12-4 and TRBJ1-5, with TRBD1 matching over 7 bases. J gave up 0 bases and V 5 bases, and 4 bases lay outside the gene matches. This CDR3 has 15 amino acids. CDR3 in amino acids: CASSLRDSSNQPQHF. In DNA, the CDR3 is TGTGCCAGCAGTCTCCGGGACAGTAGCAATCAGCCCCAGCATTTT.

V and J are TRBV5-5 and TRBJ1-5, with 7 bases that match TRBD1. The length of the CDR3 is 15 residues. The germline gives CDR1 SGHKS, CDR2 YYEKEE (reference sequence). Trimming took 0 bases from V and 6 from J; bases not matched to a gene: 6. Here the CDR3 reads CASSLVGGAGQPQHF. Written as DNA, the CDR3 is TGTGCCAGCAGCTTGGTAGGGGGCGCAGGTCAGCCCCAGCATTTT. The full variable domain, in which reference TRBV5-5 and TRBJ1-5 provide the parts outside the CDR3, is DAGVTQSPTHLIKTRGQQVTLRCSPISGHKSVSWYQQVLGQGPQFIFQYYEKEERGRGNFPDRFSARQFPNYSSELNVNALLLGDSALYLCASSLVGGAGQPQHFGDGTRLSIL.

This clonotype was recorded only once. V is TRBV6-5 and J is TRBJ2-5; D uncertain. This CDR3 has 14 residues. The V gene lost 4 bases and the J gene lost 13 bases, with 22 bases spanning the gap. CDR1 MNHEY and CDR2 SVGAGI come from the germline V gene. The DNA for the CDR3 is TGTGCCAGCAGTTCGGATCACACACTTTCGGGCAGGTACTTC. Encoded protein: CASSSDHTLSGRYF.

This sequence joins TRBV7-3 and TRBJ2-2, with unresolved D. The CDR3 sequence is 15 residues long. The germline V gene encodes CDR1 SGHTA and CDR2 FQGTGA. Deletions cut 6 bases from V and 0 bases from J, with 11 bases between. CDR3 in DNA: TGTGCCAGCAGGTTACTTCCACCGAACACCGGGGAGCTGTTTTTT. This translates into CASRLLPPNTGELFF.

This clonotype was observed a handful of times. The chain is built from TRBV4-3 and TRBJ2-1; TRBD1 agrees at 8 bases. Germline V lookup: CDR1 LGHNA, CDR2 YSLEER. V trimming: 3 bases; J trimming: 6 bases; junction bases outside the gene matches: 4. CDR3 length: 14 amino acids. CDR3 region: CASSHGGTGNEQFF. CDR3 sequence (DNA): TGCGCCAGCAGCCATGGCGGGACAGGCAATGAGCAGTTCTTC.

The chain links TRBV11-3 to TRBJ2-1; 10 nucleotides line up with TRBD1. Unmatched junction bases numbered 5, after V lost 0 bases and J lost 9 bases. CDR1 is SGHNT and CDR2 is YENEEA in the germline V gene. This CDR3 has 15 residues. This CDR3 is CASSLDSGQGGEQFF. CDR3 in DNA: TGTGCCAGCAGCTTAGATTCCGGACAGGGGGGTGAGCAGTTCTTC.

This clonotype has more than one count but fewer than ten. V and J are TRBV7-2 and TRBJ1-1; no definite D call. CDR1 and CDR2 from the germline V gene are SGHTA and FQGNSA. Trimming removed 2 bases at V and 1 base at J, with 5 bases between. This CDR3 spans 13 amino acids. In DNA form, the CDR3 reads TGTGCCAGCAGCTTAACGTGGAACACTGAAGCTTTCTTT. Its translation is CASSLTWNTEAFF. Full variable domain (rest looked up from reference TRBV7-2 and TRBJ1-1): GAGVSQSPSNKVTEKGKDVELRCDPISGHTALYWYRQSLGQGLEFLIYFQGNSAPDKSGLPSDRFSAERTGGSVSTLTIQRTQQEDSAVYLCASSLTWNTEAFFGQGTRLTVV.

This clonotype appeared a few times. This CDR3 is CAISDSTGTTEAFF. As DNA, the CDR3 is TGTGCCATCAGTGATTCGACAGGAACCACTGAAGCTTTCTTT. The rearrangement joins TRBV10-3 to TRBJ1-1, with D tentatively TRBD1 (6 bases). The CDR3 runs to 14 residues. CDR1 ENHRY and CDR2 SYGVKD come from the germline V gene. V was shortened by 3 bases and J by 4 bases, with 12 bases between the two germline ends.

The CDR3 protein is CASSVRLDPHEQYF. The CDR3 bases are TGTGCCAGCAGCGTGCGACTGGATCCCCACGAGCAGTACTTC. The chain uses TRBV9 and TRBJ2-7; D remains unclear. Between the trimmed V and J ends, which lost 2 bases and 5 bases, there was a span of 14 bases. The germline gives CDR1 SGDLS, CDR2 YYNGEE. This CDR3 region has 14 residues.

This chain uses TRBV12-3 or TRBV12-4 with TRBJ2-1, with 11 bases that match TRBD2. CDR3 size: 17 residues. With V trimmed by 4 bases and J by 10 bases, 15 bases remained unmatched. The CDR3 reads CASSYSGTSGIHGEQFF. CDR3 DNA: TGTGCCAGCAGTTATTCCGGGACTAGCGGAATTCATGGGGAGCAGTTCTTC.

This clonotype has ten or more counts. The J gene is TRBJ2-7, the V gene TRBV20-1; D is unresolved. Germline CDR1 DFQATT, CDR2 SNEGSKA (reference sequence). Trimming removed 1 base at V and 6 bases at J, with 10 bases between. The CDR3 spans 12 residues. CDR3 in DNA: TGCAGTGCTAGAGCGGGTTCCAGCGAGCAGTACTTC. It is translated as CSARAGSSEQYF.

This clonotype was seen only a few times. The V call is TRBV7-2, the J call TRBJ2-7; 7 nucleotides agree with TRBD1. The trim removed 5 bases at V and 6 bases at J, leaving 7 bases unmatched. The CDR3 has 13 residues. Germline lookup yields CDR1 SGHTA and CDR2 FQGNSA. The CDR3 DNA follows: TGTGCCAGCAGCCCAAAGACAGGGTCCGAGCAGTACTTC. Translated, it gives CASSPKTGSEQYF.

This clonotype was detected ten times or more. This chain joins TRBV6-5 and TRBJ2-7, with D possibly TRBD2 on 5 matching bases. The length of the CDR3 is 15 residues. V lost 0 bases to trimming and J lost 6 bases, with 15 bases between them. Looked up from germline, CDR1 is MNHEY and CDR2 is SVGAGI. CDR3 loop: CASSYSSRGFGEQYF. The CDR3 DNA follows: TGTGCCAGCAGTTACTCATCTCGGGGTTTCGGCGAGCAGTACTTC.

The chain joins TRBV5-6 to TRBJ2-1; 8 positions agree with TRBD1. V trimming: 4 bases; J trimming: 3 bases; junction bases outside the gene matches: 6. This CDR3 region has 15 residues. CDR1 is SGHDT and CDR2 is YYEEEE in the germline V gene. The CDR3: CASSAEGQVYNEQFF. CDR3 coding DNA: TGTGCCAGCAGCGCCGAGGGACAGGTCTACAATGAGCAGTTCTTC.

This chain connects TRBV7-9 to TRBJ2-3; 7 bases match TRBD2. CDR1 is SEHNR and CDR2 is FQNEAQ in the germline V gene (reference sequence). Trimming took 5 bases from V and 11 from J; bases not matched to a gene: 4. The CDR3 loop spans 11 amino acids. CDR3 coding DNA: TGTGCCAGCAGCACTGGGGGGGGGCAGTATTTT. Its translation is CASSTGGGQYF.